The T cell receptor beta chain under discussion was sequenced for a study of blood T cell repertoires in COVID-19. The protocol was immunoSEQ multiplex PCR, while the TCRdb copy is restricted to in-frame clones and leaves out a portion. The table lists under 100,000 clones, roughly 90% of them singletons. Trimming shortened V by 3 bases and J by 6 bases, and 9 bases separated the two germline ends. The CDR3 is 12 amino acids. Input material: peripheral blood. The TCR was taken from a man aged 50-60 years with active COVID-19. The chain combines TRBV12-3 or TRBV12-4 with TRBJ2-7; tentatively, D is TRBD2 (5 bases). The CDR3 sequence: CASSFLEGEQYF. In DNA, the CDR3 is TGTGCCAGCAGTTTTCTAGAGGGCGAGCAGTACTTC.